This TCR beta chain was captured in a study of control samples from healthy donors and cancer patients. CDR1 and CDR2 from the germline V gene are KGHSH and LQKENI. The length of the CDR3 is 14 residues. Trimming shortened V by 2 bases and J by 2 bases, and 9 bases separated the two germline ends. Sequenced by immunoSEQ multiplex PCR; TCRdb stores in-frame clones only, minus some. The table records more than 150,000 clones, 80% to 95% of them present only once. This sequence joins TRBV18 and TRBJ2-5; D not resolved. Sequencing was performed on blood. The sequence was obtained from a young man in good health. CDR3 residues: CASSPLAEQETQYF. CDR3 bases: TGTGCCAGCTCACCATTGGCAGAGCAAGAGACCCAGTACTTC.